This record looks at one TCR beta chain sequence and its context. No antigen is known for it. No base quality values were provided; no much bigger clone lies one nucleotide off. The High Capacity cDNA Reverse Transcription Kit was used to reverse transcribe all of the isolated RNA, meaning that expressed TCRB transcripts were what got sequenced. Deep immunoSEQ sequencing was performed on naive, central memory and regulatory T cell samples, with an average of around 3.5 million total reads per sample. After sorted cells were lysed in RLT buffer, RNA was extracted with DNase-treated RNeasy Micro or Mini kits, with the choice depending on cell number. To prevent cross-contamination, every cell subset was processed on its own, while patient and healthy donor samples were processed together. The immunoSEQ multiplex PCR was used to amplify TCRB sequences from cDNA, yielding 87-bp fragments that span the CDR3 region. Sequencing of the amplicons was performed on the Illumina HiSeq platform. The original pipeline was this. Synthetic template baselines were used to correct PCR bias computationally, reads within Hamming distance 2 were collapsed together, and singletons that could not be merged were discarded. Reads were aligned to IMGT to assign V, D and J genes, CDR3 length, and insertions or deletions at six rearrangement sites. Within each subset, clonotype counts were normalized to sorted cell number, and only after that were true diversity and Gini coefficients computed with the tcR R package. Repertoire sharing was quantified using the overlap coefficient calculated on TCRB nucleotide sequences. Out-of-frame TCRB sequences from naive cells were analyzed as a proxy for the pre-selection repertoire. In its TCRdb copy, this immuneACCESS table keeps in-frame sequences only and misses some clones. Where compared with another copy, unresolved V genes explain less than half of these, and the others have no known cause. D and trimming were read from the DNA, whereas the V and J calls and clone size are those reported in that table. In this sample the table shows about 260,000 clones, 68% of which occur a single time. The ten most abundant clones make up approximately 0.053% of the sample.

Trimming costs V 6 bases and J 0 bases, and their ends lie 11 bases apart. There are 13 amino acids in the CDR3, from cysteine to phenylalanine inclusive. Only the CDR3 DNA is retained, 39 bases long and in frame from the first base. The CDR1 and CDR2 encoded by the germline V gene are SQVTM and ANQGSEA. Each donor gave one peripheral blood draw, about 110 mL on average, collected into heparinised tubes. Using a panel that included CD45RO, CCR7, CD25, CD127, CD95 and CD27, naive, central memory, regulatory and stem cell-like memory CD4+ T cells were sorted on a BD FACSAria II. Purity was above 98% for every sorted population. PBMCs were isolated right away by Lymphoprep density gradient centrifugation and were stained directly, without culture. Samples were stained and sorted in pairs, with one healthy donor and one patient per experiment, so that batch effects were minimized. The data derive from a study of beta chain features in type 1 diabetes (dated by TCRdb to 2017 to 2018). General notes on the study: No differences in mean age, gender distribution, total cell number or subset yield were found between patients and healthy donors. The study compared the TCRB repertoires of sorted circulating CD4+ T cell subsets in recently diagnosed type 1 diabetes patients with those in matched healthy donors. A total of over 90,000,000 sorted cells were examined across all samples, and a strong correlation was observed between cell number per subset and RNA yield. Whereas all 28 donors provided naive and central memory subsets, regulatory and stem cell-like memory subsets were isolated from just 8 patients and about 8 healthy donors.

The full study reports these points: Naive, central memory and regulatory TCRB repertoires appeared to be more similar among patients than among healthy donors. Because cDNA rather than genomic DNA was sequenced, highly expressing activated cells could have been over-represented, although no difference in activation and CD3 levels was found between groups. Type 1 diabetes patients showed a moderate but significant shortening of TCRB CDR3 length in all four CD4+ subsets. Patients with type 1 diabetes made fewer insertions and deleted more nucleotides at VDJ recombination sites, implying thymic rearrangement abnormalities. HLA sub-analyses involved small numbers of individuals, so any influence of HLA type on TCRB rearrangement remained unresolved. PCR might favor shorter templates, but patient and control samples were amplified and corrected together, so any skew would affect both groups equally.

This receptor was taken from a man aged 25-45 years in good health. Sequencing was done on a sample of naive CD4+ T cells from blood. This specimen's cell subset or site label, per the study, means: true naive CD4+ T cells. This sequence uses TRBV29-1 and TRBJ2-5, with TRBD1 as a weak D call on 6 bases. The CDR3 protein sequence reads: CSVQGLYQETQYF. The base sequence is TGCAGCGTACAGGGTCTTTACCAAGAGACCCAGTACTTC.